Each of the 8 T cell receptor beta chains below was sequenced from the same sample in a study of blood T cell repertoires in COVID-19. Method: immunoSEQ multiplex PCR; TCRdb's copy keeps in-frame clones and lacks some. The sample yields about 290,000 clones, nearly 90% seen once. The sample taken for sequencing was peripheral blood. Receptors originate from a woman aged 25 to 39 with COVID-19, enrolled during active disease.

The CDR3 loop reads CASSTTNYLTGSGNQPQHF. In DNA, the CDR3 is TGTGCCAGTAGTACTACTAATTACTTAACAGGGTCGGGCAATCAGCCCCAGCATTTT. The genes are TRBV19 and TRBJ1-5; weak D call: TRBD1 (6 bases). This CDR3 is 19 amino acids long. V lost 4 bases to trimming and J lost 2 bases, with 24 bases between them. Germline V gene sequence: CDR1 LNHDA, CDR2 SQIVND (reference sequence). Drawing the rest from reference TRBV19 and TRBJ1-5, the complete variable domain is DGGITQSPKYLFRKEGQNVTLSCEQNLNHDAMYWYRQDPGQGLRLIYYSQIVNDFQKGDIAEGYSVSREKKESFPLTVTSAQKNPTAFYLCASSTTNYLTGSGNQPQHFGDGTRLSIL.

The rearrangement uses TRBV7-9 and TRBJ2-7; TRBD1 matches 12 bases. The CDR3 contains 17 residues. Germline V CDR1 and CDR2: SEHNR, FQNEAQ (reference sequence). With V trimmed by 5 bases and J by 3 bases, 11 bases remained unmatched. The CDR3: CASSKTLRDRGLYEQYF. For the CDR3, the DNA is TGTGCCAGCAGCAAAACGCTCCGGGACAGGGGGCTCTACGAGCAGTACTTC.

The chain links TRBV4-1 to TRBJ2-2, with 7 bases lining up with TRBD2. The junction had 6 bases not matched to a gene; V was cut back by 0 bases and J by 5 bases. CDR1 is MGHRA, CDR2 YSYEKL, per germline. The CDR3 loop spans 16 amino acids. The CDR3 region has the DNA TGCGCCAGCAGCCAAGAGCGCGGGGGTATAACCGGGGAGCTGTTTTTT. It yields the protein CASSQERGGITGELFF.

The rearrangement links TRBV18 to TRBJ1-1, with 7 bases that match TRBD1. CDR3 size: 15 residues. The V and J ends lost 6 bases and 4 bases, in that order; junction bases with no gene match: 11. The germline V gene encodes CDR1 KGHSH and CDR2 LQKENI. The CDR3 protein is CASSITGVGGTEAFF. CDR3 bases: TGTGCCAGCTCGATTACAGGGGTGGGTGGCACTGAAGCTTTCTTT.

V is TRBV27 and J is TRBJ2-7; 7 bases are shared with TRBD1. CDR1 is MNHEY, CDR2 SMNVEV, per germline (reference sequence). CDR3 length: 16 residues. The ends lost 0 bases at V and 1 base at J; junction bases unmatched: 6. The CDR3 sequence: CASSLSWTGLSYEQYF. CDR3 bases: TGTGCCAGCAGTTTATCATGGACAGGCCTATCCTACGAGCAGTACTTC.

The V call is TRBV7-9, the J call TRBJ2-7; D might be TRBD2 (6 bases). The CDR3 consists of 15 residues. Between the trimmed V and J ends, which lost 3 bases and 5 bases, there was a span of 17 bases. Looked up from germline, CDR1 is SEHNR and CDR2 is FQNEAQ (reference sequence). CDR3 sequence: CASSFTGRPTDEQYF. The CDR3 bases are TGTGCCAGCAGCTTTACGGGGAGGCCTACCGACGAGCAGTACTTC.

The rearrangement uses TRBV5-1 and TRBJ2-1; 7 bases agree with TRBD2. Germline values: CDR1 SGHRS, CDR2 YFSETQ. The length of the CDR3 is 14 residues. J gave up 5 bases and V 4 bases, and 6 bases lay outside the gene matches. The CDR3 region has the DNA TGCGCCAGCAGCGGACCTAGCGGCCACAATGAGCAGTTCTTC. Amino acids: CASSGPSGHNEQFF.

J is TRBJ1-1 and V is TRBV10-3, with D perhaps matching TRBD1 (6 bases). The V end was cut by 0 bases, the J end by 2 bases, with 10 bases between. This CDR3 comprises 15 residues. Germline lookup yields CDR1 ENHRY and CDR2 SYGVKD. The CDR3 here is CAISESPGANTEAFF. The CDR3 nucleotides are TGTGCCATCAGTGAGTCCCCAGGGGCAAACACTGAAGCTTTCTTT.